This T cell receptor (beta chain) was recorded in a study of neurological immune-mediated disorders (dated by TCRdb to between 2018 and 2020). About the study as a whole: The study compared peripheral blood TCR-beta repertoires of HTLV-I-associated myelopathy (HAM/TSP) patients, multiple sclerosis patients and healthy controls using UMI-based sequencing. Alongside PBMC samples, the set of approximately 100 TCR-beta libraries contained longitudinal samples, technical triplicates, and paired CD4+ and CD8+ T-cell subsets that had been sorted. Of the 68 subjects in the cohort, about 14 were HAM/TSP patients, some 34 were multiple sclerosis patients, and 20 were healthy controls. Overall results and qualifications from the work: Across subjects, expanded clones never shared an identical CDR3 amino acid sequence, which suggests that the TCR-beta repertoires in every group were private. TCR clonal expansion was highest in HAM/TSP patients and lowest in MS patients, with MS patients falling below even healthy controls.

cDNA synthesis used template-switch 5'RACE with a primer carrying a 10-nucleotide random unique molecular identifier tagging each TCR transcript. Each sequencing run produced over 200 million TCR-beta sequences covering 15-18 subjects. Total RNA was extracted with the RNeasy kit. TCR-beta VDJ regions were amplified with primers for the TCR constant region and the 5'RACE anchor, using the KAPA Real-time Library Amplification kit. Sample indexes and Illumina adaptors were added in a first PCR, after which library yield was increased in a second PCR. After purification with Ampure beads, the TCR product of roughly 650 bp was size-selected on a 2% E-gel SizeSelection system. Library quality was checked on a Bioanalyzer, concentration was measured with Qubit, and libraries were quantified with the Kapa Library Quantification kit before pooling. An Illumina HiSeq 2500 was used to sequence the libraries paired-end at 2 x 150 bp. To increase sequence diversity, roughly 24-32% phiX was spiked into each library pool. Per the source publication's procedure: Quality-filtered reads were processed with the UMI-based MiGEC pipeline, which removed over 75% of raw TCR sequences during error correction. IMGT germline references were used for alignment of VDJ genes, and clonotypes were defined by a unique CDR3 amino acid sequence together with V-J genes. Clonal expansion, Shannon diversity, and CDR3 relatedness (CalcPairwiseDistances, ClusterSamples) were evaluated with VDJtools, and phylogenetic trees were built with CLCbio workbench. Expanded clones were defined as having at least 8 unique UMIs, based on coefficient-of-variation modelling across technical triplicates. Through fastp at Q25 and MiXCR, TCRdb rebuilt clones from the public reads, retaining in-frame beta chains. Under each unique CDR3 protein, matching rows form one entry showing the most common genes and DNA. TCRdb, rather than the study authors, made the V and J calls. The sample contains under 40,000 distinct CDR3 sequences, roughly an eighth of them found a single time. In total, the top ten clones hold around 27% of the sample.

Unsorted PBMC libraries were generated from 2 million PBMCs stored in RNAlater at -80 °C until RNA extraction. Peripheral blood was subjected to Ficoll-Hypaque density gradient centrifugation to isolate PBMCs, which were then cryopreserved in liquid nitrogen. For this clonotype: No cognate antigen has been identified for it. A much bigger clone sits one base away, suggesting this may be a read error.

Its CDR3 holds 14 amino acids, cysteine through phenylalanine. Just the 42-base CDR3 DNA is kept, in frame starting at base 1. CDR1 KGHDR and CDR2 SFDVKD are derived from the germline V gene. The sequenced material came from PBMCs. The rearranged chain carries TRBV24-1 and TRBJ2-5; the D segment could be TRBD2, given 5 matching bases. The sequence derives from a woman aged 50 to 60 with HTLV-1-associated myelopathy (HAM/TSP). In nucleotides, the sequence is TGTGCCACCAGTGATTCGACTAACCAAGAGACCAAGTACTTC. It encodes CATSDSTNQETKYF.